This T cell receptor (beta chain) was found in a study of shared clonotypes between healthy human individuals (dated by TCRdb to the early 2020s). About the full investigation: The cohort comprised a couple of women and a few men aged 18 to 49 years. To increase sequencing depth and limit assay-specific biases, TCR repertoire library preparation and sequencing were carried out by different laboratories using diverse techniques. Between about 0.85 and 8.9 billion PBMCs per donor were obtained by leukapheresis. Per donor, three plates each were used for CD4 naive and CD4 memory, two for CD8 naive, and one for CD8 memory. The study deeply sequenced blood TCR repertoires of about five healthy adults to estimate repertoire size and the extent of clonotype sharing between individuals.

CDR1 and CDR2, per the germline V gene (reference sequence), are LNHNV and YYDKDF. The junction shows trimming of 0 bases on V and 9 bases on J, and the gene matches do not reach 7 bases of it. The CDR3, cysteine through phenylalanine, is 16 amino acids long. Of the read, only the CDR3 DNA is kept; its 48 bases are in frame from base 1. Note on this clone: Its target antigen remains unknown. No clone much larger than this one lies a single base away; base qualities are absent.

Using the deep immunoSEQ assay, TCR CDR3 regions were amplified from genomic DNA by multiplex PCR. For each cell subset, the extracted genomic DNA was distributed evenly across all wells of several immunoSEQ 96-well plates, and each plate served as one replicate. Each replicate PCR for sorted subsets received about 180 ng genomic DNA, equal to about 29,000 T cell genomes. Purified libraries were quantified with a Qubit 3.0 fluorometer, sized on a Bioanalyzer 2100, and re-quantified with the KAPA Library Quantification kit. Each immunoSEQ 96-well plate was sequenced on its own single-read 150-cycle Illumina NextSeq 550 flow cell. The original pipeline was this. Because the immunoSEQ output included only junctional sequences and no quality scores, the filtering could not be the same as the filtering used for full-length reads. Sequences were annotated with PyIR, a Python wrapper for IgBLAST v1.9, and V/J genes and CDR3 were assigned using IMGT germline references. Reads were filtered out if the reads had weak V/J assignments (E-value above 1e-6), no CDR3, stop codons, out-of-frame junctions, or ambiguous translated residues. V3J clonotypes were defined as sequences sharing an identical inferred V gene, J gene, and CDR3 amino acid sequence. Percentage overlap between repertoires was calculated by dividing the number of shared unique clonotypes by the size of the smaller repertoire. Three approaches were used to assess repertoire richness: RTK rarefaction, the Chao1 estimator, and Recon v2.1 estimates of unobserved clonotypes. OLGA was used to compute generation probabilities for all TCRbeta clonotypes that the gDNA method yielded from a few donors. This immuneACCESS table, as held by TCRdb, lists in-frame sequences with V and J called but not all clones. Of the missing ones, under half trace to an unresolved V gene in checked studies; the others have no known cause. D and trimming come from the DNA, and the V and J calls and clone size come from that table. In all, the sample holds hundreds of thousands of clones, and about 74% of those were seen once. The ten largest clonotypes hold approximately 1.8% of the sample.

What the study reported, not specific to this receptor: Naive subsets generally had larger estimated clonotype richness than memory subsets did. Based on pairwise subsampling, the degree of clonotype sharing among donors was expected to be affected by sequencing depth. About 5% of naive CD4, 3.5% of naive CD8, roughly 2.4% of memory CD4, and roughly 0.4% of memory CD8 clonotypes were shared across a handful of donors. The genetic and exposure-history diversity represented was limited by the small number of donors. Compared with non-shared clonotypes, clonotypes shared by all four sorted-subset donors had higher generation probabilities. Sampling was restricted to blood, and TCR repertoires in tissues likely differ from the TCR repertoires found in blood. Incomplete sequencing was indicated by rarefaction of sorted-subset datasets, despite the large sequencing depth.

The donors were healthy, HIV-negative adults who had no recently reported acute infections or vaccinations. Every donor was a Caucasian adult residing in Nashville, Tennessee, USA. CD4+ T cells were enriched through magnetic negative selection, after which naive cells were positively selected on CD45RA and the remaining negative fraction served as the memory subset. Blood was collected by leukapheresis, and PBMCs were isolated by Ficoll-Histopaque density gradient centrifugation and then cryopreserved in liquid nitrogen vapor phase. Analytical flow cytometry was used to check the purity and quantity of each magnetically sorted T cell population. Genomic DNA was isolated from each sorted fraction and quantified by UV absorbance on a Nanodrop 2000c.

This chain joins TRBV15 to TRBJ2-1, and 11 junctional nucleotides match TRBD2. This clonotype was sampled from a woman in her 30s in good health. The source material was memory CD4+ T cells sorted from blood. The cell subset or site label for this specimen denotes: CD45RA-negative fraction. The CDR3 reads CATSRDSLAGGTEQFF. The sequenced DNA: TGTGCCACCAGCAGAGATAGTCTAGCGGGAGGTACTGAGCAGTTCTTC.